This is a list of T cell receptor beta chains from one sample in a study of T-cell reconstitution after alpha-beta-depleted transplantation in children. TCRdb called the PCR reads again in MiXCR, with one record for every CDR3 protein. The sample holds roughly 400,000 distinct CDR3 sequences, 43% seen once. The specimen comprised PBMCs, sampled before TCRalphabeta/CD19-depleted stem cell transplant. These receptors were taken from a girl aged 2 to 9 with aplastic anemia, due to receive a stem cell transplant. Both conserved end residues are part of each CDR3. The order of the fields is J gene, V gene, D gene, clone size, CDR3 DNA, CDR3 protein. The D gene is left open where the match is weak. Clone size is shown for a subset of rows, as once, few, many or a class of expanded clone.

J gene: TRBJ2-2
V gene: TRBV5-1
D gene: TRBD1
clone size: many
CDR3 DNA: TGCGCCAGCACCTCCCGACCACCGGGACAGGGGCCCACCGGGGAGCTGTTTTTT
CDR3 protein: CASTSRPPGQGPTGELFF

J gene: TRBJ2-1
V gene: TRBV28
D gene: .
clone size: .
CDR3 DNA: TGTGCCAGCAGAGACTACCAAATGAACCAGTTCTTC
CDR3 protein: CASRDYQMNQFF

J gene: TRBJ1-2
V gene: TRBV20-1
D gene: TRBD1
clone size: .
CDR3 DNA: TGCAGTGCTAAACCGGGACAGGGGGCGCCCGGCTATGGCTACACCTTC
CDR3 protein: CSAKPGQGAPGYGYTF

J gene: TRBJ2-3
V gene: TRBV20-1
D gene: .
clone size: .
CDR3 DNA: TGCAGTGTGGCCCCAGGGGGGAGAAGCACAGATACGCAGTATTTT
CDR3 protein: CSVAPGGRSTDTQYF

J gene: TRBJ2-1
V gene: TRBV20-1
D gene: .
clone size: .
CDR3 DNA: TGCAGTTCCTACAAGGGTCAGCAGTTCTTC
CDR3 protein: CSSYKGQQFF

J gene: TRBJ2-3
V gene: TRBV12-3/TRBV12-4
D gene: .
clone size: many
CDR3 DNA: TGTGCCAGCAGCTACCCGGGGGCAGGGTGGGGAGATACGCAGTATTTT
CDR3 protein: CASSYPGAGWGDTQYF

J gene: TRBJ2-5
V gene: TRBV7-2
D gene: .
clone size: .
CDR3 DNA: TGTGCCAGCAGCTTAGCGCAGACGGCTCAAGAGACCCAGTACTTC
CDR3 protein: CASSLAQTAQETQYF

J gene: TRBJ2-5
V gene: TRBV3-1
D gene: .
clone size: .
CDR3 DNA: TGTGCCAGCAGCCAACCGGGACAACAAGAGACCCAGTACTTC
CDR3 protein: CASSQPGQQETQYF

J gene: TRBJ1-2
V gene: TRBV20-1
D gene: .
clone size: .
CDR3 DNA: TGCAGTGCTACGAGGGGGGGTAGCACTAACTATGGCTACACCTTC
CDR3 protein: CSATRGGSTNYGYTF

J gene: TRBJ2-5
V gene: TRBV5-1
D gene: TRBD2
clone size: few
CDR3 DNA: TGCGCCAGCAGCTTGTCTGTCGGGAGGGGTGAGACCCAGTACTTC
CDR3 protein: CASSLSVGRGETQYF

J gene: TRBJ1-2
V gene: TRBV27
D gene: TRBD1
clone size: .
CDR3 DNA: TGTGCCAGCAGTTCCAGGGGGCTGAACTATGGCTACACCTTC
CDR3 protein: CASSSRGLNYGYTF

J gene: TRBJ2-6
V gene: TRBV20-1
D gene: TRBD1
clone size: .
CDR3 DNA: TGCAGTGCTAGAAGGACAGGGGATAAGGGGGCCAACGTCCTGACTTTC
CDR3 protein: CSARRTGDKGANVLTF

J gene: TRBJ2-5
V gene: TRBV18
D gene: .
clone size: many
CDR3 DNA: TGTGCCAGCTCACCACCGGATCAAGAGACCCAGTACTTC
CDR3 protein: CASSPPDQETQYF

J gene: TRBJ2-7
V gene: TRBV5-1
D gene: .
clone size: few
CDR3 DNA: TGCGCCAGCAGCTTGGAACCCACAGGGAGAGGGGCCTCGACCTCCTACGAGCAGTACTTC
CDR3 protein: CASSLEPTGRGASTSYEQYF